The 23 T cell receptor beta chains presented below share a single source sample, sequenced in a study of response to subunit inactivated influenza vaccine. TCRdb reprocessed the RT-PCR reads with MiXCR, giving one entry per CDR3 protein. The sample lists approximately 500,000 distinct CDR3 sequences, approximately 13% seen once, with roughly 14% in the top ten. Sequenced material: PBMCs from blood, taken about 40 days after vaccination. The receptor set was obtained from a man aged 50-59 years who received an inactivated influenza vaccine.

The chain joins TRBV4-3 to TRBJ2-3; TRBD2 agrees at 14 bases. After removal of 0 bases from V and 0 bases from J, the junction contained 8 bases not matched to a gene. Germline CDR1 is LGHNA and CDR2 is YSLEER. The CDR3 is made up of 20 amino acids. This CDR3 is CASSQDQTSGRDASTDTQYF. CDR3 bases: TGCGCCAGCAGCCAAGATCAGACTAGCGGGAGGGATGCTAGCACAGATACGCAGTATTTT.

This clonotype was seen many times. The rearrangement uses TRBV5-6 and TRBJ1-4; D is unresolved. The ends were cut back, 0 bases at V and 0 bases at J, with 3 bases in the middle. This CDR3 is 14 amino acids long. Germline V gene data show CDR1 as SGHDT and CDR2 as YYEEEE. The DNA for the CDR3 is TGTGCCAGCAGCTTGGGACCAACTAATGAAAAACTGTTTTTT. Translating it yields CASSLGPTNEKLFF.

This clonotype has more than one count but fewer than ten. V and J are TRBV2 and TRBJ2-1; D might be TRBD2 (6 bases). The CDR3 consists of 13 residues. The V gene's germline CDR1 is SNHLY and CDR2 FYNNEI. With 4 bases removed from V and 8 bases from J, the gap between germline ends came to 12 bases. The CDR3 reads CASSVTRSDEQFF. The CDR3 nucleotides read TGTGCCAGCAGTGTGACTAGGTCGGATGAGCAGTTCTTC.

V and J are TRBV5-1 and TRBJ2-4, with 9 nucleotides matching TRBD1. This CDR3 is built from 15 residues. With V trimmed by 1 base and J by 7 bases, 6 bases remained unmatched. The germline CDR1 and CDR2 sequences are SGHRS and YFSETQ. CDR3 sequence reads: CASSLSGTGINIQYF. As DNA, the CDR3 is TGCGCCAGCAGCTTGAGCGGGACAGGGATCAACATTCAGTACTTC.

The chain carries TRBV7-2 and TRBJ2-2; D call uncertain. V lost 5 bases, J lost 7 bases, and 20 bases lay in between. Germline V lookup: CDR1 SGHTA, CDR2 FQGNSA. CDR3 size: 16 residues. The CDR3 loop reads CASSQLPTSSGGELFF. In nucleotides, the CDR3 is TGTGCCAGCAGCCAATTACCGACTTCTAGTGGCGGGGAGCTGTTTTTT. The whole variable domain, filled in from reference TRBV7-2 and TRBJ2-2, reads GAGVSQSPSNKVTEKGKDVELRCDPISGHTALYWYRQSLGQGLEFLIYFQGNSAPDKSGLPSDRFSAERTGGSVSTLTIQRTQQEDSAVYLCASSQLPTSSGGELFFGEGSRLTVL.

In its sample, this clonotype was seen a few times. This chain uses TRBV6-2 or TRBV6-3 with TRBJ2-1; D tentatively reads TRBD1 or TRBD2 (5 bases each). The germline V gene encodes CDR1 MNHEY and CDR2 SVGEGT. Trimming cost V 7 bases and J 13 bases, with 14 bases left between them. The CDR3 has 11 amino acids. CDR3 sequence reads: CASTSGAPQFF. CDR3 coding DNA: TGTGCCAGCACCTCCGGGGCCCCCCAGTTCTTC.

This clonotype was detected only a few times. The J gene is TRBJ2-6, the V gene TRBV3-1; TRBD1 is a possible D gene (5 bases). The germline V and J ends were trimmed by 1 base and 1 base, with 5 bases remaining between them. CDR3 size: 15 residues. Germline V gene lookup returns CDR1 LGHDT and CDR2 YNNKEL (reference sequence). The CDR3 reads CASSQGTSGANVLTF. CDR3 DNA sequence: TGTGCCAGCAGCCAAGGGACATCTGGGGCCAACGTCCTGACTTTC.

This clonotype was seen more than once but under ten times. This chain connects TRBV10-2 to TRBJ1-3; tentatively, D is TRBD1 (5 bases). V shed 8 bases and J shed 0 bases, with 8 bases lying between them. In germline, CDR1 is WSHSY, CDR2 SAAADI. The CDR3 extends over 13 amino acids. The CDR3 region is CASQDNSGNTIYF. CDR3 DNA: TGCGCCAGCCAGGACAACTCTGGAAACACCATATATTTT.

There are a few counts of this clonotype. This CDR3 reads CASSLALATTYEQYF. The CDR3 region has the DNA TGCGCCAGCAGCTTGGCCCTAGCGACCACCTACGAGCAGTACTTC. V is TRBV5-1 and J is TRBJ2-7; maybe TRBD2 (6 bases). Germline V CDR1 and CDR2: SGHRS, YFSETQ. The CDR3 totals 15 residues. V lost 0 bases, J lost 2 bases, and 12 bases lay in between.

The rearrangement joins TRBV7-2 to TRBJ2-6; D not resolved. The germline V and J ends were trimmed by 5 bases and 2 bases, with 10 bases remaining between them. Germline-derived CDR1 and CDR2 are SGHTA and FQGNSA. The CDR3 has 15 residues. DNA for the CDR3: TGTGCCAGCAGCATAATGTTAGCTGGGGCCAACGTCCTGACTTTC. This codes for CASSIMLAGANVLTF.

The J gene is TRBJ2-5, the V gene TRBV20-1; maybe TRBD2 (6 bases). Germline loops: CDR1 DFQATT, CDR2 SNEGSKA (reference sequence). The germline V and J ends were trimmed by 2 bases and 3 bases, with 13 bases remaining between them. The CDR3 runs 14 residues. This chain's CDR3 is CSARPLAEEETQYF. The CDR3 DNA reads as TGCAGTGCTAGACCACTAGCAGAAGAAGAGACCCAGTACTTC.

The CDR3 here is CASSQDQGRQPQHF. The CDR3 coding sequence is TGCGCCAGCAGCCAAGATCAGGGGCGACAGCCCCAGCATTTT. J is TRBJ1-5 and V is TRBV4-3; weak D call: TRBD1 (6 bases). The germline V gene has CDR1 LGHNA and CDR2 YSLEER. The V end lost 0 bases, the J end lost 7 bases, and 10 bases lay between the germline ends. CDR3 size: 14 residues.

The J gene is TRBJ2-7, the V gene TRBV7-2, with 9 bases matching TRBD1. The CDR3 is 17 amino acids. CDR1 is SGHTA, CDR2 FQGNSA, per germline. The trim removed 3 bases at V and 7 bases at J, leaving 16 bases unmatched. CDR3 in amino acids: CASSLPNRGQGRGEQYF. Here the CDR3 DNA reads TGTGCCAGCAGCTTGCCAAATAGGGGACAGGGAAGGGGGGAGCAGTACTTC.

This clonotype turned up a few times. This chain links TRBV2 with TRBJ2-3; tentative D call: TRBD2 (6 bases). This CDR3 spans 15 amino acids. V was pared by 2 bases and J by 2 bases, with 11 bases between. From germline, CDR1 is SNHLY and CDR2 FYNNEI. This CDR3 reads CASSEWDLSTDTQYF. In DNA, the CDR3 is TGTGCCAGCAGTGAATGGGACTTATCCACAGATACGCAGTATTTT.

This clonotype has a handful of counts. The chain combines TRBV7-2 with TRBJ2-2; the match to TRBD2 covers 9 bases. The V gene's germline CDR1 is SGHTA and CDR2 FQGNSA. CDR3 length: 17 residues. V dropped 5 bases and J dropped 1; count of bases not matched to a gene: 8. The CDR3 spells CASSRNSGGRNTGELFF. As DNA, the CDR3 is TGTGCCAGCAGCAGAAATAGCGGGGGAAGGAACACCGGGGAGCTGTTTTTT.

This clonotype was recorded at least ten times. The chain links TRBV10-3 to TRBJ2-7; TRBD2 matches 8 bases. CDR3 length equals 17 residues. V shed 3 bases, J shed 5 bases, and the junction held 15 bases outside the gene matches. Germline CDR1 ENHRY, CDR2 SYGVKD. The CDR3 nucleotides are TGTGCCATCAGTGACCCCCCCGGTGGACTAGCAACCCACGAGCAGTACTTC. It yields the protein CAISDPPGGLATHEQYF.

This clonotype was counted a few times. The CDR3 bases are TGCAGTGCTTTGACTAGCGGGAGCGAGCAGTACTTC. Encoded protein: CSALTSGSEQYF. The V gene is TRBV20-1, the J gene TRBJ2-7; 12 nucleotides align to TRBD2. Germline assignment: CDR1 DFQATT and CDR2 SNEGSKA (reference sequence). Germline trimming cut 5 bases from V and 6 bases from J; bases unmatched to any gene: 2. This CDR3 region has 12 residues.

This clonotype has a handful of counts. This sequence joins TRBV20-1 and TRBJ2-1; D is undetermined. V lost 6 bases, J lost 4 bases, and 16 bases lay in between. Germline lookup yields CDR1 DFQATT and CDR2 SNEGSKA (reference sequence). There are 14 residues in the CDR3. This CDR3 is CSAPTPLGYNEQFF. The CDR3 nucleotides are TGCAGTGCGCCGACCCCCCTAGGTTACAATGAGCAGTTCTTC.

This clonotype has ten or more counts. The genes are TRBV6-5 and TRBJ2-3; 10 bases agree with TRBD1. V lost 4 bases and J lost 4; bases outside the gene matches: 2. The germline gives CDR1 MNHEY, CDR2 SVGAGI. The CDR3 covers 14 residues. CDR3 nucleotide sequence: TGTGCCAGCAGTTTCGGGACAGGGGCAGATACGCAGTATTTT. Amino acid sequence: CASSFGTGADTQYF.

This chain uses TRBV7-3 with TRBJ2-7; D might be TRBD2 (7 bases). CDR1 and CDR2 (germline): SGHTA, FQGTGA. CDR3 size: 18 residues. V was clipped by 4 bases and J by 3 bases, with 25 bases between them. CDR3 loop: CASSSSNYLGGGYYEQYF. The CDR3 bases are TGTGCCAGCAGCTCCTCGAACTACCTAGGGGGGGGGTACTACGAGCAGTACTTC.

This clonotype came up many times. The chain employs TRBV11-2 and TRBJ2-3; the D is unclear. This CDR3 has 15 residues. With 5 bases removed from V and 5 bases from J, the gap between germline ends came to 17 bases. The V gene's germline CDR1 is SGHAT and CDR2 FQNNGV. CDR3 DNA: TGTGCCAGCAGCCCGAGGCAGGTGATTGGAGATACGCAGTATTTT. Its protein product is CASSPRQVIGDTQYF.

This clonotype showed up many times. The J gene is TRBJ2-3, the V gene TRBV29-1; the match to TRBD2 covers 13 bases. J gave up 2 bases and V 7 bases, and 9 bases lay outside the gene matches. In germline, CDR1 is SQVTM, CDR2 ANQGSEA. This CDR3 is 16 amino acids long. The DNA of the CDR3 is TGCAGCGCACCGAGACTAGCGGGGGGATCCACAGATACGCAGTATTTT. Protein product: CSAPRLAGGSTDTQYF.

The CDR3 loop reads CASSEFEGLDTEAFF. The DNA for the CDR3 is TGTGCCAGCAGTGAATTTGAGGGGCTGGACACTGAAGCTTTCTTT. The chain combines TRBV25-1 with TRBJ1-1, with a tentative D call TRBD1 (5 bases). Trimming pared 1 base from V and 3 bases from J, leaving 12 bases between. This CDR3 is built from 15 residues. The germline V gene encodes CDR1 MGHDK and CDR2 SYGVNS. The full variable domain, completed using reference TRBV25-1 and TRBJ1-1, is EADIYQTPRYLVIGTGKKITLECSQTMGHDKMYWYQQDPGMELHLIHYSYGVNSTEKGDLSSESTVSRIRTEHFPLTLESARPSHTSQYLCASSEFEGLDTEAFFGQGTRLTVV.